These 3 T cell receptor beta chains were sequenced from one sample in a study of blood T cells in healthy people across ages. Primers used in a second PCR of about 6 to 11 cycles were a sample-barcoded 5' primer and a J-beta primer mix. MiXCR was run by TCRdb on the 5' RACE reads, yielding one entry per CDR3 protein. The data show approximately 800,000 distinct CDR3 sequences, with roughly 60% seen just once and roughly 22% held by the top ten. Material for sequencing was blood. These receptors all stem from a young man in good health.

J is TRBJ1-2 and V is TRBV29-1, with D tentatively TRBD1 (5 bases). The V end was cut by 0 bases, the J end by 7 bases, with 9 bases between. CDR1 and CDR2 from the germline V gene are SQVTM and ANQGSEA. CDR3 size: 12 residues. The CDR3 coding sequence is TGCAGCGTTGAAGACAGGGCAGGTGGCTACACCTTC. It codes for CSVEDRAGGYTF.

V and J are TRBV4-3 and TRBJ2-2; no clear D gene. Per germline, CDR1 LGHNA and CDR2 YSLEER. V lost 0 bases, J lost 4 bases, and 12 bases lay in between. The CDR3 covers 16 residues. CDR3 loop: CASSQDSGFPTGELFF. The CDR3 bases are TGCGCCAGCAGCCAAGATTCCGGGTTTCCCACCGGGGAGCTGTTTTTT.

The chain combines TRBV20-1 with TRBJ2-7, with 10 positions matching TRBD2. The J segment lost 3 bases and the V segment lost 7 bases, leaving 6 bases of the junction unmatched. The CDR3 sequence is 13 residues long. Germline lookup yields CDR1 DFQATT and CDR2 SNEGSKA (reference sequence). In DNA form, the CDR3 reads TGCAGTGTTTGGACTAGCGGAGACTACGAGCAGTACTTC. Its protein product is CSVWTSGDYEQYF.